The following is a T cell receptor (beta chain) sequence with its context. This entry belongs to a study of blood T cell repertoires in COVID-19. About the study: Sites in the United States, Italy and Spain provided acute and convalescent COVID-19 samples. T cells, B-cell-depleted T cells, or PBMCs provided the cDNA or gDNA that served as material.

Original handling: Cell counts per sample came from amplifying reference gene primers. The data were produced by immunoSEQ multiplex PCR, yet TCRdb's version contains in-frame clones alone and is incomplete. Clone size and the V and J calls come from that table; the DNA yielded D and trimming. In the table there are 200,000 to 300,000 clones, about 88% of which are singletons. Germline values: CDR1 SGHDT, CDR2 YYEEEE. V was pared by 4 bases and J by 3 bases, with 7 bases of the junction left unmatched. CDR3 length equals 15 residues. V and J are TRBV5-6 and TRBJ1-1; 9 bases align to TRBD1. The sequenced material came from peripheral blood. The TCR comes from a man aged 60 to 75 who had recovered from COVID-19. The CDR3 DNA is TGTGCCAGCAGCACAACAGGGGGCGTTTACACTGAAGCTTTCTTT. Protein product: CASSTTGGVYTEAFF.